This TCR beta chain was sequenced in a study of blood T cell repertoires in COVID-19. This clone was counted a few times. Sequencing used immunoSEQ multiplex PCR; TCRdb keeps in-frame clones, though not all of them. This table holds tens of thousands of clones, around 83% found once. This clonotype was sampled from a man aged 50-59 years with COVID-19, enrolled during active disease. The sample taken for sequencing was peripheral blood.

CDR3 residues: CASSMETFGEQYF. DNA of the CDR3: TGTGCCAGCAGTATGGAAACATTCGGGGAGCAGTACTTC. The chain combines TRBV6-5 with TRBJ2-7, with D unclear. V lost 5 bases to trimming and J lost 7 bases, with 15 bases between them. Per the germline V gene, CDR1 is MNHEY and CDR2 is SVGAGI. The CDR3 totals 13 residues.